This T cell receptor (beta chain) appears in the sequencing data of a study of T-cell memory formation after mild COVID-19. In the study overall: Each donor largely had its own TCR clusters. Study-level results: A subset of responding clones appeared in pre-infection memory, suggesting cross-reactive memory joined. Clones shrinking between day 15 and 85 showed a balanced CD4/CD8 split, and those that grew later tilted toward CD4+.

One entry per CDR3 protein results from TCRdb running MiXCR on the 5' RACE reads. The repertoire holds 470,000 or so distinct CDR3 sequences, with roughly 18% as singletons. This clonotype was found many times. Its antigen is as yet unknown. The source is a man between 18 and 29 years old who had mild COVID-19 (a few samples of this study predate the infection). Cell type and time point are not known. The sample comprised PBMCs or a T cell subset sorted from them (not recorded which).

The DNA of the CDR3 is TGCGCCAGCAGCAGGCAACATATGAACACTGAAGCTTTCTTT. Protein: CASSRQHMNTEAFF. V usage is TRBV4-3 and J usage is TRBJ1-1; D uncertain. CDR3 size: 14 residues. Trimming stripped 5 bases from V and 0 bases from J, with 10 bases between. Germline V CDR1 and CDR2: LGHNA, YSLEER.